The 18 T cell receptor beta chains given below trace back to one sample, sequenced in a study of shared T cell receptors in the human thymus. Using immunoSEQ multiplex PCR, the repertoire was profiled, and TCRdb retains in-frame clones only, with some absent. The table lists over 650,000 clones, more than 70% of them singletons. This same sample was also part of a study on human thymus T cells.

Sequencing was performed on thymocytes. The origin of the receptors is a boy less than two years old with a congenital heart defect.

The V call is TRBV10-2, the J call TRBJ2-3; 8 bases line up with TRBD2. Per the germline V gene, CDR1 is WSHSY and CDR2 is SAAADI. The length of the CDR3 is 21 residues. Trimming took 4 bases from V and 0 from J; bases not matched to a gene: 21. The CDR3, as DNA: TGCGCCAGCAGTGTGACCCTGGGGGGCAGCGGGGGTTTGCTTAGCACAGATACGCAGTATTTT. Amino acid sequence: CASSVTLGGSGGLLSTDTQYF.

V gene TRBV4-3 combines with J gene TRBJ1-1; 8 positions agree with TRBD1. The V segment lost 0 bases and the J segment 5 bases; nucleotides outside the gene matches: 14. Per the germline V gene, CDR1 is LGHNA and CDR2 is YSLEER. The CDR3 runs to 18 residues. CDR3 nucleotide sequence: TGCGCCAGCAGCCAAGATCAGGACAGGGTGAGCTCTAGGACTGAAGCTTTCTTT. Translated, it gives CASSQDQDRVSSRTEAFF.

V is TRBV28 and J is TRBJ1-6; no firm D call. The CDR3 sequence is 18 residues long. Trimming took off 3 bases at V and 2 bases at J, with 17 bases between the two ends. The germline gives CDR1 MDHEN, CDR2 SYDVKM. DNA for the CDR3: TGTGCCAGCAGTTTGTCTCGGGAAAGTATGCCCTATAATTCACCCCTCCACTTT. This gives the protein CASSLSRESMPYNSPLHF.

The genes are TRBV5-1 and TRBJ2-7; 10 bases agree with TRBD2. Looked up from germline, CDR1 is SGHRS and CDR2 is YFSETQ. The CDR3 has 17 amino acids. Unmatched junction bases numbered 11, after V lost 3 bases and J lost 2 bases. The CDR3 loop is CASSSRSGTSEAYEQYF. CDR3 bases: TGCGCCAGCAGCTCCCGCTCCGGGACTAGCGAAGCCTACGAGCAGTACTTC.

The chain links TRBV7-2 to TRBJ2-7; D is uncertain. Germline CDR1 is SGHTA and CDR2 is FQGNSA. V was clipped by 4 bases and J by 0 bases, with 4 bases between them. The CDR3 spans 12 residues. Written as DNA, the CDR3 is TGTGCCAGCAGCTCCGTCTCCTACGAGCAGTACTTC. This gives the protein CASSSVSYEQYF.

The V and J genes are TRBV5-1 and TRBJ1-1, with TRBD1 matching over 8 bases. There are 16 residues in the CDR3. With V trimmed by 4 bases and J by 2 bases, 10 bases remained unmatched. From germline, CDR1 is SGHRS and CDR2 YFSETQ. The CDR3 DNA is TGCGCCAGCAGCAGCCAACAGGGGGAGGAAAACACTGAAGCTTTCTTT. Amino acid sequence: CASSSQQGEENTEAFF.

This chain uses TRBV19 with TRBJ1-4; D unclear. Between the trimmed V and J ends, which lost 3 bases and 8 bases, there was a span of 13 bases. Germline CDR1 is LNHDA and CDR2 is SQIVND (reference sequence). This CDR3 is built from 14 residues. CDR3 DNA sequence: TGTGCCAGTAGTATCACGAGGGTCGGGGAAAAACTGTTTTTT. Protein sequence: CASSITRVGEKLFF.

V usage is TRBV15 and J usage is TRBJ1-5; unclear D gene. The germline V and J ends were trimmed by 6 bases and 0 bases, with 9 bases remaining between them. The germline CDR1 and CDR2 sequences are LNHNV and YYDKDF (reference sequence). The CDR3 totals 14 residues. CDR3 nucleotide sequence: TGTGCCACCAGTATCACAGATAGCAATCAGCCCCAGCATTTT. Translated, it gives CATSITDSNQPQHF.

The CDR3 reads CASSLGDPRQRNTEAFF. The CDR3 bases are TGTGCCAGCAGCTTAGGGGATCCGAGACAGCGGAACACTGAAGCTTTCTTT. The V call is TRBV11-2, the J call TRBJ1-1, with D possibly being TRBD1 (5 bases). The CDR3 covers 17 residues. CDR1 is SGHAT and CDR2 is FQNNGV in the germline V gene. Trimming removed 1 base from V and 1 base from J, with 16 bases in between.

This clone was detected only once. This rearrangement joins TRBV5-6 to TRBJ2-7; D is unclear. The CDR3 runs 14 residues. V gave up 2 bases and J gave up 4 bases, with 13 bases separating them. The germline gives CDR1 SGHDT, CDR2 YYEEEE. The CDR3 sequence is CASSFKHGGYEQYF. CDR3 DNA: TGTGCCAGCAGCTTTAAGCACGGCGGTTACGAGCAGTACTTC.

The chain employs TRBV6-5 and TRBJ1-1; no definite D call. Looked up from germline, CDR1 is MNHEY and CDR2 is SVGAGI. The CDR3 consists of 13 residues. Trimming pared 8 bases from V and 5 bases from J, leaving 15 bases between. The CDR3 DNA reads TGTGCCAGCTCCCACTGGGGAGGAACTGAAGCTTTCTTT. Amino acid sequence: CASSHWGGTEAFF.

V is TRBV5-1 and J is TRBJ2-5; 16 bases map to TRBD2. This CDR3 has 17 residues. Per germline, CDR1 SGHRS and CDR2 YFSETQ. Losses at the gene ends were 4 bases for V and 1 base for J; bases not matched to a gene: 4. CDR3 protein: CASSHGTSGGAQETQYF. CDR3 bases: TGCGCCAGCAGCCACGGGACTAGCGGGGGGGCCCAAGAGACCCAGTACTTC.

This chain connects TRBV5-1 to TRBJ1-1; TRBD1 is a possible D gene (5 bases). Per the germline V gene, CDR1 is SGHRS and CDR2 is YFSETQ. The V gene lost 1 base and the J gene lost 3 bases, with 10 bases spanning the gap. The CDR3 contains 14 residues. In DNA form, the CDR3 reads TGCGCCAGCAGCTTGCGCAGGGAAGACACTGAAGCTTTCTTT. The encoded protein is CASSLRREDTEAFF.

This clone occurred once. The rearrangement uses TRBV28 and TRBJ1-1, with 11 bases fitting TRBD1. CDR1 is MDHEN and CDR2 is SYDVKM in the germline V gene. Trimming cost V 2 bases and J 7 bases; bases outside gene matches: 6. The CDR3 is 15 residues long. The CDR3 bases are TGTGCCAGCAGTTTAAGGACAGGGGGCCCGTTTGAAGCTTTCTTT. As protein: CASSLRTGGPFEAFF. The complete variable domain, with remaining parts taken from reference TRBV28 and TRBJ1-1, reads DVKVTQSSRYLVKRTGEKVFLECVQDMDHENMFWYRQDPGLGLRLIYFSYDVKMKEKGDIPEGYSVSREKKERFSLILESASTNQTSMYLCASSLRTGGPFEAFFGQGTRLTVV.

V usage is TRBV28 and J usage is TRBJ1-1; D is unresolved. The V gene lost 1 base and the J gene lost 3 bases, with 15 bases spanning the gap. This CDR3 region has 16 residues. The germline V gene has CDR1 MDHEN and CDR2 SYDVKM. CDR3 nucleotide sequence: TGTGCCAGCAGTTTATATCCCAAAGCGGGTCACACTGAAGCTTTCTTT. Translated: CASSLYPKAGHTEAFF.

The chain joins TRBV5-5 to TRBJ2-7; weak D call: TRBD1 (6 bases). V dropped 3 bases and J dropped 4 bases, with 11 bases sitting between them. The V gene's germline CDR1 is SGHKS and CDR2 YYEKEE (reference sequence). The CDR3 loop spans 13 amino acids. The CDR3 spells CASSSRTVYEQYF. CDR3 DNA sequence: TGTGCCAGCAGCTCGCGGACAGTTTACGAGCAGTACTTC.

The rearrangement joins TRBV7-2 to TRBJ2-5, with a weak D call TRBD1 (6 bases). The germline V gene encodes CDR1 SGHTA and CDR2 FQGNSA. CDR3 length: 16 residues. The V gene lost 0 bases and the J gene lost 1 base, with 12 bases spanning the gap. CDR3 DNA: TGTGCCAGCAGCTTAGCACCGGGACACCTCCAAGAGACCCAGTACTTC. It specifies CASSLAPGHLQETQYF.

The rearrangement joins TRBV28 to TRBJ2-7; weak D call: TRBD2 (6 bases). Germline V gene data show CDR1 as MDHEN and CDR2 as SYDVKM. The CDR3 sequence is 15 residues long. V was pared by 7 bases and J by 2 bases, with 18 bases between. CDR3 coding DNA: TGTGCCAGCACCCTAGGAGGGTCCCCCACCTACGAGCAGTACTTC. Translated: CASTLGGSPTYEQYF.